This is a list of T cell receptor beta chains from one sample in a study of human T cells and chemical hapten exposure. Each CDR3 protein is one row after TCRdb ran MiXCR on the 5' RACE reads. Of 150,000 or so distinct CDR3 sequences detected, around 4.4% appear once; the ten largest clones hold roughly 1.4%. The origin of the receptors is a female donor in good health. Both conserved end residues are part of each CDR3. The order of the fields is CDR3 protein, V gene, J gene, CDR3 length.

CASSLARTQSTAFF	TRBV3-1	TRBJ1-1	14
CASSLPGAWLRNTEAFF	TRBV7-2	TRBJ1-1	17
CASSSGRARELFF	TRBV7-2	TRBJ2-2	13
CAWSVGTWDGELFF	TRBV30	TRBJ2-2	14
CASRRDSKIYEQYF	TRBV12-3/TRBV12-4	TRBJ2-7	14
CASSRNSPLHF	TRBV12-3/TRBV12-4	TRBJ1-6	11
CASSLVRGGAWNEQFF	TRBV5-4	TRBJ2-1	16
CASSQEGDPRTPGGKLFF	TRBV3-1	TRBJ1-4	18
CASSPRQGLTDTQYF	TRBV7-9	TRBJ2-3	15
CASSPGPYSNQPQHF	TRBV7-8	TRBJ1-5	15
CASSFRELLGNEQFF	TRBV7-2	TRBJ2-1	15
CASVVGGGESNQPQHF	TRBV12-5	TRBJ1-5	16
CASSLGDTHSGNTIYF	TRBV5-5	TRBJ1-3	16
CASSSNTGTGHTEAFF	TRBV5-1	TRBJ1-1	16
CAISGPTGDEQYF	TRBV10-3	TRBJ2-7	13
CASSWMGGVAPETQYF	TRBV7-2	TRBJ2-5	16
CASSLRGEMNTEAFF	TRBV5-1	TRBJ1-1	15
CASSVVQGDGYTF	TRBV5-4	TRBJ1-2	13
CSARGLAMCLNEQFF	TRBV20-1	TRBJ2-1	15
CASITVPGQGAELEAFF	TRBV19	TRBJ1-1	17
CASSQGTGSGANVLTF	TRBV4-3	TRBJ2-6	16
CATSDPAGTGNEQYF	TRBV24-1	TRBJ2-7	15
CASSLAGGNEQFF	TRBV5-4	TRBJ2-1	13
CASSLDGSRSYEQYF	TRBV5-4	TRBJ2-7	15
CASSTRSFQYF	TRBV6-6	TRBJ2-4	11
CASSLGFYNEQFF	TRBV7-2	TRBJ2-1	13